This paragraph covers one T cell receptor beta chain sequence. Its antigen is currently unknown. The data were taken from a study of shared clonotypes between healthy human individuals. Whole-study findings and limits: Generation probabilities were higher for clonotypes shared across all four sorted-subset donors than for unshared ones. Larger estimated richness was generally seen in naive subsets than in memory subsets. Limited genetic and exposure-history diversity came from having few donors.

Sequenced by immunoSEQ multiplex PCR; TCRdb stores in-frame clones only, minus some. The data show 2 million to 3 million clones, more than 85% seen once. Germline CDR1 is LNHNV and CDR2 is YYDKDF (reference sequence). Losses at the gene ends were 5 bases for V and 0 bases for J; bases not matched to a gene: 11. The CDR3 runs 17 residues. Sequenced input: naive CD4+ T cells from PBMCs. The subset was: CD45RA+ positively selected. The TCR sequence derives from a young man in good health. Some clones in this sample may be carry-over from other donors' samples. The rearrangement uses TRBV15 and TRBJ2-7, with 9 bases fitting TRBD2. CDR3 amino acids: CATSPMGGSGSSYEQYF. The CDR3 DNA follows: TGTGCCACCAGCCCGATGGGGGGTAGCGGGAGCTCCTACGAGCAGTACTTC.